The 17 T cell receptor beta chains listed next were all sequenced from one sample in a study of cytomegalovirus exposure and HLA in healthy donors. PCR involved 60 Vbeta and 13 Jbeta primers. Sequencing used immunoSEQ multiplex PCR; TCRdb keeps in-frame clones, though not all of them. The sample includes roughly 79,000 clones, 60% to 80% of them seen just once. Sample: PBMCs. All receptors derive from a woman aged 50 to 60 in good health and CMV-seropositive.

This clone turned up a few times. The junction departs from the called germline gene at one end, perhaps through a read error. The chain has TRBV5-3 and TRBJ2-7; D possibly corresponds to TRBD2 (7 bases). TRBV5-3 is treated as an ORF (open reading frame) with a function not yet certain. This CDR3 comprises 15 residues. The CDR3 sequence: CASSLGGRGIYEQYF. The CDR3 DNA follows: TGTGCCAGCAGCTTGGGGGGGCGCGGAATTTACGAGCAGTACTTC.

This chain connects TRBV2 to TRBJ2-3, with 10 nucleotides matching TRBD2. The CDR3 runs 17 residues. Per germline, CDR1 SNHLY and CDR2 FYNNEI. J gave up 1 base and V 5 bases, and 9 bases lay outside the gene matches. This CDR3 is CASSLPRTSGRTDTQYF. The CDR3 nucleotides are TGTGCCAGCAGTCTCCCTCGGACTAGCGGACGCACAGATACGCAGTATTTT.

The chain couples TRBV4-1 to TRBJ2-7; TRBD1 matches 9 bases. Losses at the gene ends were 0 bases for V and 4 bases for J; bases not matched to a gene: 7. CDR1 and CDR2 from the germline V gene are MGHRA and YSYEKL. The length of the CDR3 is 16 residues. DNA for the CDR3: TGCGCCAGCAGCCAAGATCCACAGGGGGCGAAGTACGAGCAGTACTTC. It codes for CASSQDPQGAKYEQYF.

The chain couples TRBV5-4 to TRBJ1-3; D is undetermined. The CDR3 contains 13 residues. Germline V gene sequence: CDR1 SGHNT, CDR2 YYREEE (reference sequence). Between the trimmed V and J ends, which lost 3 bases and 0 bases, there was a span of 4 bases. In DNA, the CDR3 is TGTGCCAGCAGCTACATCTCTGGAAACACCATATATTTT. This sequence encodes CASSYISGNTIYF.

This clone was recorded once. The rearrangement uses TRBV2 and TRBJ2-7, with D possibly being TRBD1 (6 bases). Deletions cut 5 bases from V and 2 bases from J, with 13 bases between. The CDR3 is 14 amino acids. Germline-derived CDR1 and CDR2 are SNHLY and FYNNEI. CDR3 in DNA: TGTGCCAGCAGTCCCCCCCCAGGGGCCTACGAGCAGTACTTC. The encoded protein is CASSPPPGAYEQYF.

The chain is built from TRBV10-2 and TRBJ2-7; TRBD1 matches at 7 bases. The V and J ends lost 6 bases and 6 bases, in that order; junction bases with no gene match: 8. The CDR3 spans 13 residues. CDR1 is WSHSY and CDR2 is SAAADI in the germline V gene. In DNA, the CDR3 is TGCGCCAGCAGGACAGGGACCCTCCGCGAGCAGTACTTC. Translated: CASRTGTLREQYF.

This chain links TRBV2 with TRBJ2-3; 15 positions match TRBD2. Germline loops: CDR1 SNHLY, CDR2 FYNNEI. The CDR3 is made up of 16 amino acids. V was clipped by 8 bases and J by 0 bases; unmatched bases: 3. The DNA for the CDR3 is TGTGCCAGCGGACTAGCGGGAGGGTTTAGCACAGATACGCAGTATTTT. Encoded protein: CASGLAGGFSTDTQYF.

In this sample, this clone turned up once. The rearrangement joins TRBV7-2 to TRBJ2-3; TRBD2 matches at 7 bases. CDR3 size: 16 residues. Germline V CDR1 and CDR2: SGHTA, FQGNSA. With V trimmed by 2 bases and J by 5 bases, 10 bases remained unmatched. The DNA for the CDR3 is TGTGCCAGCAGCTTAAGACTAGCAGGAGGGAAAGATACGCAGTATTTT. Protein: CASSLRLAGGKDTQYF.

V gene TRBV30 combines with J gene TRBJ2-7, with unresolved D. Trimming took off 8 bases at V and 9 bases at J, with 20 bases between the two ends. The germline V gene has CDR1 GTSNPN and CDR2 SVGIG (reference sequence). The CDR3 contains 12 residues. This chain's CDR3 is CAGRELTAGQYF. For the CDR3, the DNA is TGTGCCGGGCGAGAACTCACGGCCGGGCAGTACTTC.

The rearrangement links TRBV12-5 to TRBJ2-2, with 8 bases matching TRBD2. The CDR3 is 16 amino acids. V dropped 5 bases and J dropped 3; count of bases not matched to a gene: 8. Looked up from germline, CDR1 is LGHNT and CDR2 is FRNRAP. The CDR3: CASGINPGGHTGELFF. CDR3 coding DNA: TGTGCTAGTGGTATAAACCCGGGAGGGCACACCGGGGAGCTGTTTTTT.

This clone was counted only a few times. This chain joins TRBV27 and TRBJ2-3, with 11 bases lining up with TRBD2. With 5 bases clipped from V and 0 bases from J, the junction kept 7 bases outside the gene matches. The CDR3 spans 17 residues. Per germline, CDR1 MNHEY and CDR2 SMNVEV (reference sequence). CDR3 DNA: TGTGCCAGCAGTCCTAGCGGGAGGACTGGCAGCACAGATACGCAGTATTTT. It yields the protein CASSPSGRTGSTDTQYF.

CDR3 residues: CASSLSLLATSTDTQYF. CDR3 in DNA: TGTGCCAGCAGTTTATCGCTACTAGCGACTAGCACAGATACGCAGTATTTT. V usage is TRBV27 and J usage is TRBJ2-3, with 7 bases identical to TRBD2. The CDR3 spans 17 residues. V lost 0 bases and J lost 0; bases outside the gene matches: 6. The germline CDR1 and CDR2 sequences are MNHEY and SMNVEV (reference sequence).

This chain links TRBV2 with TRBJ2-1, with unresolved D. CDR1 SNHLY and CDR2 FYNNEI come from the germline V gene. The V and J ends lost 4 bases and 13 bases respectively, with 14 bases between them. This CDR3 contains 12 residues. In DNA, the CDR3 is TGTGCCAGCAGTGCCTACAGAATCGATCAGTTCTTC. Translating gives CASSAYRIDQFF.

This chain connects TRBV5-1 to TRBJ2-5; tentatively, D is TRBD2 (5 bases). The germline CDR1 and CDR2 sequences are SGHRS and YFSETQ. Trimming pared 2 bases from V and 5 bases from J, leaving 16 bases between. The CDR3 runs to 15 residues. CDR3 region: CASSLGSAGGETQYF. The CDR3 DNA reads TGCGCCAGCAGCTTAGGCTCGGCGGGTGGGGAGACCCAGTACTTC.

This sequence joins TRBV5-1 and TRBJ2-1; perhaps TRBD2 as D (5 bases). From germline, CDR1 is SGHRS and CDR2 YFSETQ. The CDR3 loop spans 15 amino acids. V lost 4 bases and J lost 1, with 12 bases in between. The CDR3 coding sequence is TGCGCCAGCAGCATCAGCGGATTATCCTACAATGAGCAGTTCTTC. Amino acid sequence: CASSISGLSYNEQFF.

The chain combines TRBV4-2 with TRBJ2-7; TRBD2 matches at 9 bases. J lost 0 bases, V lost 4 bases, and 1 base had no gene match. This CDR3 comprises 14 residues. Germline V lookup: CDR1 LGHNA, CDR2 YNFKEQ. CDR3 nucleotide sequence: TGTGCCAGCAGCCTGGGACTAGCCTCCTACGAGCAGTACTTC. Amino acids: CASSLGLASYEQYF.

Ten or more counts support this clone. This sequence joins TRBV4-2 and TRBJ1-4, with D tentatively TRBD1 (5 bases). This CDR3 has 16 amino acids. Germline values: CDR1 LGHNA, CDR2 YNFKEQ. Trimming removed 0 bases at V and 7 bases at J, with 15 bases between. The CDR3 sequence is CASSQDVAGGFEKLFF. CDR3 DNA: TGTGCCAGCAGCCAAGACGTGGCGGGGGGGTTTGAAAAACTGTTTTTT.